This TCR beta chain was identified during a study of cytomegalovirus exposure and HLA in healthy donors (TCRdb year 2017). With respect to the entire study: In an earlier analysis of several hundred of the donors, under 300 Gb of sequence data and some 100 million unique TCR beta sequences from some 170 million T cells were reported. Roughly 300 gigabases of sequencing data and around 80 million unique TCR sequences made up an early release that covered under 750 HLA-typed donors. The genetic ancestry cluster associated with self-reported Caucasian donors included about 81% of the 398 genotyped donors. The aim of the study was to test whether cataloging public T cell receptors could identify signatures of past pathogen exposure. Using immunosequencing, the study profiled T cell repertoires from some 670 subjects and related those repertoires to cytomegalovirus serostatus. A separate validation cohort of roughly 130 different subjects was used in addition to the 666-subject first cohort. To predict cytomegalovirus infection status, the study brought together high-throughput TCR immunosequencing, statistical association of individual TCRs with disease status, and machine learning. To study patterns of TCR occurrence, a later analysis re-analyzed previously published TCR beta repertoires from more than 550 donors and added high-resolution HLA genotyping. In the later analysis, no new phenotypic data were used to find candidate immune exposures; instead, reliance was placed on TCR beta sequences and their occurrence across donors. In an earlier analysis of a few hundred of the donors, high-throughput TCR beta sequencing was used to judge whether each TCR beta V gene segment behaved as functional or pseudogenic. Alongside the repertoire data, information on donor age, sex, ethnicity and CMV serostatus was compiled. A later genetic analysis used genome-wide SNP genotypes for about three fifths of the roughly 700 donors, treating that subset as a discovery cohort. All discovery cohort repertoires had been generated using a single sequencing platform. HLA typing covered class I and class II loci at four-digit resolution. The number of donors typed differed by locus, with about 629-640 for A, B, C, DRB1 and DQB1, roughly 520 for DQA1, approximately 570 for DPA1, and approximately 470 for DPB1. Four to six DR-DQ haplotypes were handled as single units for association and clustering, since linkage in the cohort was strong. Among roughly 400 genotyped donors of the cohort, an average of approximately 200,000 unique TCR beta nucleotide sequences was sequenced per donor, of which 15% to 20% were non-productive.

The cohort consisted of 650 to 700 healthy bone marrow donors. All cohort members were sampled while nominally healthy, although unrecorded immune exposures were likely present. The donor tested CMV seropositive, placing the donor among the roughly 300 seropositive members of the cohort. A peripheral blood sample was provided by each donor, and peripheral blood mononuclear cells were used for TCR beta sequencing. Genomic DNA was extracted from the blood cell samples with the Qiagen DNeasy Blood Extraction Kit. As regards this clone: This clone's antigen is unknown. The input lacks base qualities; no much larger clone sits a single base away.

Measured from the cysteine to the phenylalanine, the CDR3 is 16 residues long. The entry retains the CDR3 DNA only, 48 bases that are in frame from base 1. V ends up 3 bases short and J 5 bases short, with an unmatched junction base count of 9. CDR1 and CDR2, looked up from the germline V gene (reference sequence), are LNHNV and YYDKDF. Results and caveats for the whole study, not just this receptor: Presence/absence analyses assumed roughly uniform sequencing depth across donors, an assumption that may not hold. In an earlier analysis of more than 450 of the donors, most TCR beta V segments were observed in productive rearrangements about 87% or about 30% of the time, broadly matching IMGT annotations. A later analysis found that TCR association rates varied across HLA loci, with DRB1 alleles showing the most associated TCRs and HLA-C alleles the fewest. The study gave a list of over 150 TCR beta chains associated with cytomegalovirus. According to a later analysis, most CMV-associated TCR beta chains appeared to be HLA-restricted, and the HLA associations seemed to be driven largely by CMV exposure. When HLA alleles, especially DR and DQ, strongly co-occurred, attributing TCR associations to individual alleles was difficult. A cluster of highly shared sequence variants was judged likely to be a technical artifact of the sequencing pipeline. The authors suggested that the approach could potentially be generalized to other disease states and immunological phenotypes. A later genetic analysis associated a missense DCLRE1C variant with V-gene and J-gene trimming of TCR beta chains, and an independent cohort replicated the association. Most TCR sequences were seen in very few donors, while some public TCRs were found in many individuals. In vitro tests confirmed that a few of the cytomegalovirus-associated TCR beta chains recognize cytomegalovirus antigens. Fewer than 20 rarely observed V segments, including chromosome 9 orphons, were excluded from the earlier analysis of several hundred of the donors because counts were too low. Correlated functional status among segregating V segments might be attributable to linkage disequilibrium, but an unknown experimental factor could not be ruled out. The classifier was reported to diagnose cytomegalovirus status with high specificity and sensitivity in both the original and validation cohorts. Because some donors lacked HLA typing at each locus, the association tests relied only on the typed subset. Immune exposure information for the cohort was limited to CMV serostatus. A further reported finding was that TCR beta sequences accurately predicted the HLA-A and HLA-B alleles for most subjects in the first cohort. The 87-base-pair reads could not distinguish some IMGT-functional V segments, including TRBV6-2 and TRBV6-3, so those segments were excluded. In a later analysis, HLA-associated TCR beta chains showed more clonal expansion and lower generation probabilities than non-associated chains that were equally common. This cohort had only TCR beta chains sequenced, and the lack of alpha or paired-chain data limited which features could be detected. Compared with the roughly 670-donor mean, donors in an Asian-associated ancestry cluster had fewer N-insertions in productive TCRs, according to a later genetic analysis. In a later analysis, several top co-occurrence clusters were reported to appear linked to parvovirus B19, influenza, CMV and Epstein-Barr virus. Specific HLA alleles were associated with roughly 17,000 TCR beta sequences at a false discovery rate of 0.05 in a later analysis.

The library was obtained by the immunoSEQ multiplex PCR assay. For the multiplex PCR, a mixture combining 60 forward primers for TCR Vbeta segments and 13 reverse primers for TCR Jbeta segments was used. The CDR3 region of rearranged TCR beta genes was amplified from genomic DNA by a multiplex PCR assay. The Illumina HiSeq System was used to sequence the amplified TCR beta libraries as 87-base-pair reads. The authors' pipeline ran thus. Across the 500 to 850 repertoires, a later analysis counted about 81 million unique TCR beta chains, around 10 million of which were shared by at least two donors. To remove PCR and sequencing errors, raw reads were error-corrected and collapsed into unique sequences using a nearest-neighbor algorithm that merged closely related sequences. To assign V, D and J gene segments, CDR3 sequences were aligned to IMGT reference sequences. For a sequence to be retained, a match of at least six nucleotides to both a V gene segment and a J gene segment was required. A rearrangement counted as productive if the CDR3 had no stop codons and remained in frame with V and J, and every other rearrangement counted as non-productive. CDR3 was defined according to IMGT convention as the region running from the second conserved V-encoded cysteine to the conserved J-encoded phenylalanine. The earlier analysis of 550 to 650 of the donors excluded any sequence lacking an unambiguous match to a single V gene segment. In an earlier analysis of about 590 of the donors, a V segment was called functional when productive rearrangements were above 56.7%, and segregating when the standard deviation between donors exceeded 5%. A statistical classification framework was built for diagnosing cytomegalovirus status from the catalog of TCR beta chain sequences. A later analysis assigned V and J genes by comparing TCR nucleotide sequences with IMGT/GENE-DB human TR gene sequences. The TCRdist pipeline was used in a later analysis to assign CDR3 sequences and most-parsimonious VDJ recombination scenarios. In a later analysis, each TCR beta chain was defined by its CDR3 amino acid sequence together with its V-gene family, and reads lacking a unique V-gene family were excluded. As a way to deal with suspected cross-contamination and a sequencing artifact, a later analysis dropped 500 to 700 nucleotide sequences that were highly shared and had low generation probability. A later analysis calculated a clonal expansion index for each public chain from normalized within-repertoire ranks of inferred template counts. In a later analysis, generation probabilities were computed using a VDJ recombination model fitted to out-of-frame rearrangements, and the results were checked against IGoR. Hypergeometric tests were used in a later analysis to score TCR-TCR, TCR-HLA and TCR-CMV co-occurrence, with a repertoire-size bias correction applied to the TCR pairs. In a later analysis, false discovery rates were estimated by permuting HLA or CMV assignments 20 times. A later analysis grouped co-occurring TCRs with DBSCAN, adding TCRdist sequence similarity when clustering within HLA-allele-positive subsets. Repertoires with fewer than 30,000 or more than 120,000 public chains were left out of co-occurrence clustering, as were roughly five repertoires with anomalous nucleotide sharing. The clones in this table, taken by TCRdb from immuneACCESS, are in-frame only. Not every clone is retained; where verified, under half of the shortfall comes from an unresolved V gene, and the cause of the rest is unknown. V and J calls and clone size are as listed in that table; D and trimming were resolved from the DNA. The sample table contains some 200,000 clones; only one count was recorded for 77% of them. Around 2.9% of the sample is in the top ten clones.

The specimen was PBMCs. This TCR was sampled from a woman aged 55-69 years in good health and CMV-seropositive. The chain uses TRBV15 and TRBJ1-1; the central 10 bases match TRBD1. The CDR3 is CATSRGQGSFGTEAFF. The DNA sequence reads TGTGCCACCAGCAGGGGACAGGGGAGTTTTGGGACTGAAGCTTTCTTT.